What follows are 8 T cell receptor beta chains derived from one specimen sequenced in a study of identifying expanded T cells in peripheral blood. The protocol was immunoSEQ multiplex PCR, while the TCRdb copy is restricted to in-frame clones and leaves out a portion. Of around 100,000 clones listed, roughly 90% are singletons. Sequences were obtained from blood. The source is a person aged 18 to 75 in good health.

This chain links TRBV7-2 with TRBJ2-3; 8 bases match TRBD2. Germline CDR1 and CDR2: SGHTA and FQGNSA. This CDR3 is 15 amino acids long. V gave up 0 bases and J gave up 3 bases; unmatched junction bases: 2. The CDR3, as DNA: TGTGCCAGCAGCTTAGCTGCGGGGGGAACAGATACGCAGTATTTT. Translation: CASSLAAGGTDTQYF.

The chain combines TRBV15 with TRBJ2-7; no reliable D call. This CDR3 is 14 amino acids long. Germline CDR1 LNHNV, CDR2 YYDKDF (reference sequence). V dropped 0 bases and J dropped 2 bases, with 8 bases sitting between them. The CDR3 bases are TGTGCCACCAGCAGAGATGCACAAGCCTACGAGCAGTACTTC. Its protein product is CATSRDAQAYEQYF.

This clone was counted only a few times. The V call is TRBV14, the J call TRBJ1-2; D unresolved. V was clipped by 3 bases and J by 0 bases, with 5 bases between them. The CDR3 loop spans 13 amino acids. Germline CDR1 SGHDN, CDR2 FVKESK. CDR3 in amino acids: CASSQGANYGYTF. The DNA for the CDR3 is TGTGCCAGCAGCCAGGGAGCTAACTATGGCTACACCTTC.

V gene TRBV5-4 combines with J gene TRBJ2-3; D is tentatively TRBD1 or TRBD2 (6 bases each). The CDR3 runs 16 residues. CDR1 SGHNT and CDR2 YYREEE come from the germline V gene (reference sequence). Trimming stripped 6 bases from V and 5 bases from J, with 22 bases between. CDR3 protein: CASTPARGDGGDTQYF. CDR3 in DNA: TGTGCCAGCACCCCCGCGAGGGGGGACGGAGGAGATACGCAGTATTTT.

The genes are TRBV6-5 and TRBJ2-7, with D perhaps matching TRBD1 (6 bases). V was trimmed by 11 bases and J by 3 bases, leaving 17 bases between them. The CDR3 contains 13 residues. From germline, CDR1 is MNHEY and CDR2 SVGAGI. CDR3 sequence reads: CASKRTADYEQYF. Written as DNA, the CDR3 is TGTGCCTCGAAGAGGACAGCCGACTACGAGCAGTACTTC.

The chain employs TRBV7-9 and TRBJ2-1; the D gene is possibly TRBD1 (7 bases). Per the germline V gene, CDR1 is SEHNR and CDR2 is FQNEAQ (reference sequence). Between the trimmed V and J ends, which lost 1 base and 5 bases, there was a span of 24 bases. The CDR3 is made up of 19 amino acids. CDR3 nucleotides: TGTGCCAGCAGCTTAGTCGTAGGGGAGGACAGGATTTATCACAATGAGCAGTTCTTC. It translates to CASSLVVGEDRIYHNEQFF.

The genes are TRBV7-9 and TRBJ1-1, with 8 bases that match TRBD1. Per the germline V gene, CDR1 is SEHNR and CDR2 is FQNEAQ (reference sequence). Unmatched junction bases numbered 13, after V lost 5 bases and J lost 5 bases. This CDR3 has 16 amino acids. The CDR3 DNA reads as TGTGCCAGCAGCCGAACAGGGGGGGGACCTAATACTGAAGCTTTCTTT. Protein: CASSRTGGGPNTEAFF.

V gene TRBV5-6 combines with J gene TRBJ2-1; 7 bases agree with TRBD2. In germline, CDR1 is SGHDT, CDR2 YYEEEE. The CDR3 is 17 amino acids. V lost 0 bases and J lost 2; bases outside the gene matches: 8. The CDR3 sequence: CASSLGSTLAAYNEQFF. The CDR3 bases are TGTGCCAGCAGCTTGGGGTCTACCCTAGCGGCCTACAATGAGCAGTTCTTC. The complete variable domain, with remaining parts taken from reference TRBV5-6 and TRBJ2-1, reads DAGVTQSPTHLIKTRGQQVTLRCSPKSGHDTVSWYQQALGQGPQFIFQYYEEEERQRGNFPDRFSGHQFPNYSSELNVNALLLGDSALYLCASSLGSTLAAYNEQFFGPGTRLTVL.